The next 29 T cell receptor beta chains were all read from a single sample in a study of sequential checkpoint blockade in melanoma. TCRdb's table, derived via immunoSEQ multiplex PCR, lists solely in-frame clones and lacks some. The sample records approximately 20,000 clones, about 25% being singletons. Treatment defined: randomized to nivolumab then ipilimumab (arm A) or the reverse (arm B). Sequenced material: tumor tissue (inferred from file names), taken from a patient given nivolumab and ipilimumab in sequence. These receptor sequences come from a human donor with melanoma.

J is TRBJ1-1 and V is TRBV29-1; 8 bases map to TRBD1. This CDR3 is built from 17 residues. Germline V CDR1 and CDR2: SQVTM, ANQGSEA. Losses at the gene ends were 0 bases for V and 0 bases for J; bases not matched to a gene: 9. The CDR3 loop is CSVEDSGGGLMNTEAFF. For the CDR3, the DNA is TGCAGCGTTGAAGATTCAGGGGGCGGACTCATGAACACTGAAGCTTTCTTT.

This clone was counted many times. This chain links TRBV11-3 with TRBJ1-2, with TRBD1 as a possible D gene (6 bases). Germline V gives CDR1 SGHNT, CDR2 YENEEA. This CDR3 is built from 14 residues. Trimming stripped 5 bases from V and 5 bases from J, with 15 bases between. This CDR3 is CASSRIGQTYGYTF. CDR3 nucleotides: TGTGCCAGCAGCCGAATAGGACAGACTTATGGCTACACCTTC.

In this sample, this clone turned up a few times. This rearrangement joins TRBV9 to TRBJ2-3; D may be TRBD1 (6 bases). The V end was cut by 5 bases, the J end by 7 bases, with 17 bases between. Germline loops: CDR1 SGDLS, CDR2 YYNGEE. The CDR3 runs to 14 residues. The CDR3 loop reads CASRATGIVNTQYF. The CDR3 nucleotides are TGTGCCAGCAGGGCTACAGGGATTGTAAATACGCAGTATTTT.

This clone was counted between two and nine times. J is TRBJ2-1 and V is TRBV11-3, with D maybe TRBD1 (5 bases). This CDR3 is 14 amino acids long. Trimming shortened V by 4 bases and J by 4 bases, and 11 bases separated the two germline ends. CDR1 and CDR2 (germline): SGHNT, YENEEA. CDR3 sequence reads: CASSSLTDYNEQFF. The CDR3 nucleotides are TGTGCCAGCAGCTCCCTGACAGATTACAATGAGCAGTTCTTC. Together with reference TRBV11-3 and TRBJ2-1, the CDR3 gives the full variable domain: EAGVVQSPRYKIIEKKQPVAFWCNPISGHNTLYWYLQNLGQGPELLIRYENEEAVDDSQLPKDRFSAERLKGVDSTLKIQPAELGDSAVYLCASSSLTDYNEQFFGPGTRLTVL.

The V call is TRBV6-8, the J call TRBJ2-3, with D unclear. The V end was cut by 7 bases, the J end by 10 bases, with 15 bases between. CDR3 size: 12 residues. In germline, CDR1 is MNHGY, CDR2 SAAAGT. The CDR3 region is CASTQTNGAQYF. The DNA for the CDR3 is TGTGCCAGCACCCAGACAAATGGGGCGCAGTATTTT.

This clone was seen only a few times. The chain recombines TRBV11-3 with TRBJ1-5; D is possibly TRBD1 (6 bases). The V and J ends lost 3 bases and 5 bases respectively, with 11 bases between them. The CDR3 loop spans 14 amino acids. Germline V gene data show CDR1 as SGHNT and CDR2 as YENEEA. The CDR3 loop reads CASSFRGAYQPQHF. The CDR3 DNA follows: TGTGCCAGCAGCTTTCGGGGGGCGTATCAGCCCCAGCATTTT.

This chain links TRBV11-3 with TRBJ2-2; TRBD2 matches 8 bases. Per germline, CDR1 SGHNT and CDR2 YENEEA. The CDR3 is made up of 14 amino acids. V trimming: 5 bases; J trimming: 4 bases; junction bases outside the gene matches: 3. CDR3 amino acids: CASSQGLGTGELFF. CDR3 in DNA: TGTGCCAGCAGCCAGGGACTAGGCACCGGGGAGCTGTTTTTT.

The CDR3 DNA sequence: TGTGCCAGCTCACCGGGACAGGCTGCCTACGAGCAGTACTTC. This codes for CASSPGQAAYEQYF. V gene TRBV18 combines with J gene TRBJ2-7; 8 nucleotides line up with TRBD1. Germline-derived CDR1 and CDR2 are KGHSH and LQKENI. With 3 bases clipped from V and 2 bases from J, the junction kept 3 bases outside the gene matches. The CDR3 length is 14 residues. The whole variable domain, filled in from reference TRBV18 and TRBJ2-7, reads NAGVMQNPRHLVRRRGQEARLRCSPMKGHSHVYWYRQLPEEGLKFMVYLQKENIIDESGMPKERFSAEFPKEGPSILRIQQVVRGDSAAYFCASSPGQAAYEQYFGPGTRLTVT.

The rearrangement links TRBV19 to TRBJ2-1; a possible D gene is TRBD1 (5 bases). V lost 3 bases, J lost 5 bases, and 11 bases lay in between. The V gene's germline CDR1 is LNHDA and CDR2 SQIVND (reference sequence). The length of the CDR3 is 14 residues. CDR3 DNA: TGTGCCAGTAGTATCATGGGGCGCGACAATGAGCAGTTCTTC. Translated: CASSIMGRDNEQFF.

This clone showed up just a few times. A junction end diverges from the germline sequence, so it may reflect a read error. CDR3 region: CAISELADEQFF. The CDR3 DNA reads TGTGCCATCAGTGAACTGGCCGATGAGCAGTTCTTC. This rearrangement joins TRBV6-4 to TRBJ2-1; D ambiguous. CDR3 length: 12 residues. Germline loops: CDR1 MRHNA, CDR2 SNTAGT.

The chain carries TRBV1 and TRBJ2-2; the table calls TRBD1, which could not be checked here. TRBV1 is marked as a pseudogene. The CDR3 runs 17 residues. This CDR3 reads CASSPPRGQLNTGELFF. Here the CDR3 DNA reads TGCGCCAGCAGCCCCCCGAGGGGACAGTTGAACACCGGGGAGCTGTTTTTT.

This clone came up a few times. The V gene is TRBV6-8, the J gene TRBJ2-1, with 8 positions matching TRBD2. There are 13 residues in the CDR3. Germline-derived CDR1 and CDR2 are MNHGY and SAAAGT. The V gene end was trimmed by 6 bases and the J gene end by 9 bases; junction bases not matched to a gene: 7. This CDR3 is CASRLTSAGEQFF. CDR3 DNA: TGTGCCAGCAGACTGACTAGCGCAGGTGAGCAGTTCTTC.

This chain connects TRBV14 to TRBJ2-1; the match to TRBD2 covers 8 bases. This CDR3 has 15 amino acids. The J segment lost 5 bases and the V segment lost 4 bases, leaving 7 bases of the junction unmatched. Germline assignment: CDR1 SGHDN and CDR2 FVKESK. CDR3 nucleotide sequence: TGTGCCAGCAGCCCCCTAGCGGGCTCAAACAATGAGCAGTTCTTC. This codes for CASSPLAGSNNEQFF.

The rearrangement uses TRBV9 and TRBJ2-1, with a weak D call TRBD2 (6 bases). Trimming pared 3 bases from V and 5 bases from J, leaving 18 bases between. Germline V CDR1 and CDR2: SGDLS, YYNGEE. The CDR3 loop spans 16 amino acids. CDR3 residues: CASSALASLGNNEQFF. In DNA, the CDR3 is TGTGCCAGCAGCGCACTAGCCTCGTTAGGGAACAATGAGCAGTTCTTC.

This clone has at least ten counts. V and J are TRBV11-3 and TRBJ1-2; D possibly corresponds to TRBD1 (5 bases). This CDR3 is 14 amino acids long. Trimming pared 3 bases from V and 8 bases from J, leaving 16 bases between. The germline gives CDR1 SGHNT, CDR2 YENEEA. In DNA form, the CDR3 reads TGTGCCAGCAGCTTCGGGGCAGCCCTATCGGGCTACACCTTC. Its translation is CASSFGAALSGYTF.

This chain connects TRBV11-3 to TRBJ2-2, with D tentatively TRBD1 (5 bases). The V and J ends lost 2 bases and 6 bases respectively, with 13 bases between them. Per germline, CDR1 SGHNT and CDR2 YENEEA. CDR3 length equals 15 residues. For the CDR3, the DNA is TGTGCCAGCAGCTTAACTTGGACACTCGCCGGGGAGCTGTTTTTT. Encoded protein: CASSLTWTLAGELFF. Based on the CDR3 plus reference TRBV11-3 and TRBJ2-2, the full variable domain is EAGVVQSPRYKIIEKKQPVAFWCNPISGHNTLYWYLQNLGQGPELLIRYENEEAVDDSQLPKDRFSAERLKGVDSTLKIQPAELGDSAVYLCASSLTWTLAGELFFGEGSRLTVL.

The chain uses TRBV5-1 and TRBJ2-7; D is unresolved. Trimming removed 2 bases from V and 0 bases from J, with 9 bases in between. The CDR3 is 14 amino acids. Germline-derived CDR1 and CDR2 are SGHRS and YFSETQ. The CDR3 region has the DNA TGCGCCAGCAGCTTAGGGCAACCCTCCTACGAGCAGTACTTC. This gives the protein CASSLGQPSYEQYF.

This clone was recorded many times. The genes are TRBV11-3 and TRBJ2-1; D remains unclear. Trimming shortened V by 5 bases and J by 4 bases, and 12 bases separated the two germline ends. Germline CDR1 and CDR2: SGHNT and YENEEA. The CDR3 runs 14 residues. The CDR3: CASSPLTQYNEQFF. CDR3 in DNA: TGTGCCAGCAGCCCCTTGACCCAGTACAATGAGCAGTTCTTC.

Written as DNA, the CDR3 is TGTGCCAGCTCGGGGGGGCCATGGGATACGCAGTATTTT. Protein: CASSGGPWDTQYF. The rearrangement uses TRBV14 and TRBJ2-3; 8 nucleotides line up with TRBD2. Germline assignment: CDR1 SGHDN and CDR2 FVKESK. The CDR3 sequence is 13 residues long. The V gene end was trimmed by 8 bases and the J gene end by 6 bases; junction bases not matched to a gene: 7.

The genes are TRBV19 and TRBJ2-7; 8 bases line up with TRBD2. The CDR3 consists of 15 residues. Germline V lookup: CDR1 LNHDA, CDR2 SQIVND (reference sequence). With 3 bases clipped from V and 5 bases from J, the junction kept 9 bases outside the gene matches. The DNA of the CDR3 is TGTGCCAGTAGTATGAGTGGGCTAGCGGGCAACGAGCAGTACTTC. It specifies CASSMSGLAGNEQYF.

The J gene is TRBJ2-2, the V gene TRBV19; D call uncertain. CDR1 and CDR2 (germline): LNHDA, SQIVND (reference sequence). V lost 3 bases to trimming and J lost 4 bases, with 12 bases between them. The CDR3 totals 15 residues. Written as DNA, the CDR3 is TGTGCCAGTAGTATTGGACGCAGCGTCACCGGGGAGCTGTTTTTT. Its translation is CASSIGRSVTGELFF.

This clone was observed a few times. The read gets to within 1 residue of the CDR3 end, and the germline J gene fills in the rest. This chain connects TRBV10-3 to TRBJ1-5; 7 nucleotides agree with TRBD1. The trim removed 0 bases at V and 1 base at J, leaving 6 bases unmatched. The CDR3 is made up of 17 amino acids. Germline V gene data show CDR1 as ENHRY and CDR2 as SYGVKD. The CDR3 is CAISESQGRISNQPQHF. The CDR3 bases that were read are TGTGCCATCAGTGAGTCACAGGGGCGCATAAGCAATCAGCCCCAGCAT.

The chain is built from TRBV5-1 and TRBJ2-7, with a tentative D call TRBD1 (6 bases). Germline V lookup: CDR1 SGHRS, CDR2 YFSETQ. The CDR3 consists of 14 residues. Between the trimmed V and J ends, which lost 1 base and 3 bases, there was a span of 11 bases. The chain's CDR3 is CASSLRDKLYEQYF. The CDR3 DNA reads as TGCGCCAGCAGCTTGAGGGACAAACTCTACGAGCAGTACTTC.

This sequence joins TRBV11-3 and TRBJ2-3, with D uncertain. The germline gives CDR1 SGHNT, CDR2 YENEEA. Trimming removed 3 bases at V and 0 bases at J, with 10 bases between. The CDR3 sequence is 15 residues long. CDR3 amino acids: CASSFTGGSTDTQYF. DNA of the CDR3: TGTGCCAGCAGCTTCACCGGTGGCAGCACAGATACGCAGTATTTT.

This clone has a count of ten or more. In nucleotides, the CDR3 is TGTGCCAGCAGCTTAGGGACGAGAGCGGAAGAGACCCAGTACTTC. The encoded protein is CASSLGTRAEETQYF. The genes are TRBV11-3 and TRBJ2-5; perhaps TRBD2 as D (5 bases). The CDR3 spans 15 residues. With 1 base removed from V and 3 bases from J, the gap between germline ends came to 12 bases. CDR1 and CDR2 from the germline V gene are SGHNT and YENEEA.

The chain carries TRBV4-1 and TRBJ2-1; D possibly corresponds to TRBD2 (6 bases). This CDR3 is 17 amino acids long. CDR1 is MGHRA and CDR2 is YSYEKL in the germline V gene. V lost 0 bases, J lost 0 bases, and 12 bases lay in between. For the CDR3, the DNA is TGCGCCAGCAGCCAAGAGGCTGGGACTCCCTCCTACAATGAGCAGTTCTTC. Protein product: CASSQEAGTPSYNEQFF.

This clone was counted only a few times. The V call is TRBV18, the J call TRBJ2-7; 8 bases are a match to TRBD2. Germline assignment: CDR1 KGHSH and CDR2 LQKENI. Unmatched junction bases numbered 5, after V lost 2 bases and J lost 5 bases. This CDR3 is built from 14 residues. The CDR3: CASSPKAGAHEQYF. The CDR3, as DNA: TGTGCCAGCTCACCAAAAGCGGGAGCCCACGAGCAGTACTTC.

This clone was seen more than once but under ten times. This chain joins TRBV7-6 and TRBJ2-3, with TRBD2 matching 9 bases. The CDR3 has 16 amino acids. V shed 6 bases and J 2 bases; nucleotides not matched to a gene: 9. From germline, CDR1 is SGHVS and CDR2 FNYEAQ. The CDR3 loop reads CASRPGLARNTDTQYF. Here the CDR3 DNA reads TGTGCCAGCAGACCTGGACTAGCGCGGAACACAGATACGCAGTATTTT. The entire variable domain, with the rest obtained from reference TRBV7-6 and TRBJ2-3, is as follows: GAGVSQSPRYKVTKRGQDVALRCDPISGHVSLYWYRQALGQGPEFLTYFNYEAQQDKSGLPNDRFSAERPEGSISTLTIQRTEQRDSAMYRCASRPGLARNTDTQYFGPGTRLTVL.

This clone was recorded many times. CDR3: CASSLITGHTGELFF. The CDR3 DNA follows: TGTGCCAGCAGCCTTATAACAGGACACACCGGGGAGCTGTTTTTT. The V gene is TRBV11-3, the J gene TRBJ2-2; tentative D call: TRBD1 (5 bases). V was trimmed by 5 bases and J by 3 bases, leaving 13 bases between them. The CDR3 spans 15 residues. Per germline, CDR1 SGHNT and CDR2 YENEEA.